This is a list of T cell receptor beta chains from one sample in a study of T cells in Graves' hyperthyroidism and ophthalmopathy. Each CDR3 protein gets one entry after TCRdb re-called the multiplex PCR reads with MiXCR. The table shows about 680,000 distinct CDR3 sequences, with approximately 36% occurring only once. The sample taken for sequencing was blood. These receptor sequences come from a woman aged 40-49 years with Graves' hyperthyroidism. The CDR3 runs from the conserved cysteine through the conserved F or W. The D gene is left open where the match is weak. Clone size is stated in some rows and not others, as once, few, many or a class when expanded.

V	size	J	D	DNA	CDR3
TRBV29-1	many	TRBJ2-5	TRBD2	TGCAGCGTTGAATCCCAGCGGGGGGACCAAGAGACCCAGTACTTC	CSVESQRGDQETQYF
TRBV12-3/TRBV12-4	few	TRBJ1-6	TRBD1	TGTGCCAGCAGTTTTTATCTGTGGGGACAGGGGAATTCACCCCTCCACTTT	CASSFYLWGQGNSPLHF
TRBV25-1	NA	TRBJ1-2	TRBD1	TGTGCCAGCAGCGTTGTGACAGGGGCGGACTATGGCTACACCTTC	CASSVVTGADYGYTF
TRBV7-2	NA	TRBJ2-1	NA	TGTGCCAGCAGCTTATACGGACATTACAATGAGCAGTTCTTC	CASSLYGHYNEQFF
TRBV7-9	many	TRBJ2-5	NA	TGTGCCAGCAGCTTTGGGCCTGGGGGGACCCAGTACTTC	CASSFGPGGTQYF
TRBV20-1	few	TRBJ2-5	NA	TGCAGTGCTAGAGAATCGGGGTTACAAGAGACCCAGTACTTC	CSARESGLQETQYF
TRBV29-1	NA	TRBJ2-3	NA	TGCAGCGCAGATACGCAGTATTTT	CSADTQYF
TRBV3-1	NA	TRBJ2-2	NA	TGTGCCAGCAGGGGGCTCACCGGGGAGCTGTTTTTT	CASRGLTGELFF
TRBV4-2	NA	TRBJ1-4	NA	TGTGCCAGCAGCCTCGGGGGGGGCTGGAATGAAAAACTGTTTTTT	CASSLGGGWNEKLFF
TRBV29-1	few	TRBJ1-1	NA	TGCAGCGTTTTTGGGAGGGGAGCTGAAGCTTTCTTT	CSVFGRGAEAFF
TRBV7-6	many	TRBJ1-3	NA	TGTGCCAGCAGCTTAGCGGCACAGGGTGGTGGAAACACCATATATTTT	CASSLAAQGGGNTIYF
TRBV7-2	many	TRBJ1-2	TRBD1	TGTGCCAGCAGCTTATGGACAGGGCCGGCCTATGGCTACACCTTC	CASSLWTGPAYGYTF
TRBV19	many	TRBJ1-1	NA	TGTGCCAGTAGTATATGGTTGACAGACACTGAAGCTTTCTTT	CASSIWLTDTEAFF